The 25 T cell receptor beta chains given below trace back to one sample, sequenced in a study of response to subunit inactivated influenza vaccine. TCRdb reprocessed the RT-PCR reads with MiXCR, giving one entry per CDR3 protein. The sample lists 550,000 to 800,000 distinct CDR3 sequences, about 14% seen once, with around 6.5% in the top ten. Here the sequenced sample was PBMCs from blood, taken 14 days before vaccination. Receptor source: a man aged 45 to 65 who received an inactivated influenza vaccine.

This clonotype came up a few times. The CDR3 region is CASSPGTGIRQYEQYF. CDR3 bases: TGTGCCAGCAGCCCCGGGACAGGGATACGACAATACGAGCAGTACTTC. The rearrangement joins TRBV7-2 to TRBJ2-7; 9 bases line up with TRBD1. Germline V CDR1 and CDR2: SGHTA, FQGNSA. CDR3 size: 16 residues. The V segment lost 5 bases and the J segment 4 bases; nucleotides outside the gene matches: 12.

V is TRBV28 and J is TRBJ2-1; D is perhaps TRBD1 (5 bases). The CDR3 has 15 residues. The ends were cut back, 3 bases at V and 6 bases at J, with 15 bases in the middle. Germline lookup yields CDR1 MDHEN and CDR2 SYDVKM. The CDR3 DNA reads as TGTGCCAGCAGTTTGTCGGCCAGGGTCGGCAATGAGCAGTTCTTC. The encoded protein is CASSLSARVGNEQFF.

This clonotype occurred a few times. The rearrangement uses TRBV27 and TRBJ2-7; 11 bases agree with TRBD1. The germline V gene encodes CDR1 MNHEY and CDR2 SMNVEV (reference sequence). The trim removed 5 bases at V and 3 bases at J, leaving 9 bases unmatched. The CDR3 has 16 residues. CDR3 sequence reads: CASSALPGQGVYEQYF. CDR3 nucleotides: TGTGCCAGCAGTGCTCTACCGGGACAGGGGGTCTACGAGCAGTACTTC.

The rearrangement links TRBV12-3 or TRBV12-4 to TRBJ2-7; TRBD2 matches at 8 bases. The CDR3 is made up of 16 amino acids. Germline trimming cut 1 base from V and 6 bases from J; bases unmatched to any gene: 11. In DNA, the CDR3 is TGTGCCAGCAGTTTAGGTTTCCGGGAGGGCGGCTCCGAGCAGTACTTC. Translated: CASSLGFREGGSEQYF.

V is TRBV4-2 and J is TRBJ1-2; TRBD1 might be the D (6 bases). CDR3 length: 15 residues. V shed 0 bases and J shed 4 bases, with 12 bases lying between them. Germline-derived CDR1 and CDR2 are LGHNA and YNFKEQ. CDR3 amino acids: CASSQEGSGAYGYTF. For the CDR3, the DNA is TGTGCCAGCAGCCAAGAGGGTTCAGGGGCCTATGGCTACACCTTC.

V and J are TRBV2 and TRBJ2-2, with 7 bases matching TRBD1. Trimming cost V 6 bases and J 6 bases; bases outside gene matches: 7. Germline V gives CDR1 SNHLY, CDR2 FYNNEI. CDR3 length equals 14 residues. The DNA for the CDR3 is TGTGCCAGCAGGCCGGGACAGTTCGCCGGGGAGCTGTTTTTT. It translates to CASRPGQFAGELFF.

V usage is TRBV20-1 and J usage is TRBJ2-7; the match to TRBD1 covers 7 bases. Germline trimming cut 5 bases from V and 5 bases from J; bases unmatched to any gene: 9. The CDR3 covers 13 residues. Per the germline V gene, CDR1 is DFQATT and CDR2 is SNEGSKA (reference sequence). The CDR3 here is CSADPTGSHEQYF. The CDR3 region has the DNA TGCAGTGCTGACCCGACAGGGAGCCACGAGCAGTACTTC.

The table lists this clonotype with many counts. The chain recombines TRBV18 with TRBJ1-2; D may be TRBD1 (5 bases). The V end was cut by 0 bases, the J end by 8 bases, with 13 bases between. The germline CDR1 and CDR2 sequences are KGHSH and LQKENI. The CDR3 consists of 14 residues. CDR3 nucleotides: TGTGCCAGCTCACCACCAGAGGGGCTTGGAGGCTACACCTTC. This sequence encodes CASSPPEGLGGYTF.

There are many counts of this clonotype. This sequence joins TRBV5-1 and TRBJ1-1; tentatively, D is TRBD1 (6 bases). CDR1 is SGHRS and CDR2 is YFSETQ in the germline V gene. V lost 4 bases and J lost 0, with 10 bases in between. The CDR3 has 14 residues. The CDR3 DNA reads as TGCGCCAGCAGCGGACAGACCATGAACACTGAAGCTTTCTTT. As protein: CASSGQTMNTEAFF.

This clonotype was seen a few times. The chain uses TRBV6-6 and TRBJ2-3, with TRBD2 as a possible D gene (7 bases). Germline CDR1 and CDR2: MNHNY and SVGAGI (reference sequence). The CDR3 spans 13 residues. Trimming stripped 6 bases from V and 5 bases from J, with 12 bases between. The CDR3 sequence: CASRGGGQDTQYF. In DNA, the CDR3 is TGTGCCAGCAGGGGGGGGGGCCAAGATACGCAGTATTTT.

This clonotype showed up many times. The chain couples TRBV5-5 to TRBJ1-5, with D possibly being TRBD1 (5 bases). The V gene lost 0 bases and the J gene lost 2 bases, with 9 bases spanning the gap. The CDR3 covers 15 residues. The V gene's germline CDR1 is SGHKS and CDR2 YYEKEE (reference sequence). The CDR3 bases are TGTGCCAGCAGCTTGGTCCAGGGACGCAATCAGCCCCAGCATTTT. It codes for CASSLVQGRNQPQHF.

This clonotype came up a few times. The rearrangement joins TRBV6-5 to TRBJ2-1; tentative D call: TRBD2 (5 bases). The CDR3 consists of 14 residues. Trimming took 0 bases from V and 10 from J, leaving 13 bases between them. Germline CDR1 is MNHEY and CDR2 is SVGAGI. Here the CDR3 DNA reads TGTGCCAGCAGTTACTCGTGGCCACCGGGGGAGCAGTTCTTC. It translates to CASSYSWPPGEQFF.

In this sample, this clonotype turned up a few times. The chain carries TRBV7-3 and TRBJ2-1; TRBD1 might be the D (5 bases). Trimming pared 0 bases from V and 2 bases from J, leaving 11 bases between. CDR3 size: 16 residues. Germline CDR1 is SGHTA and CDR2 is FQGTGA. CDR3 in amino acids: CASSLTGQGPYNEQFF. The CDR3 DNA reads TGTGCCAGCAGCTTAACCGGCCAGGGCCCCTACAATGAGCAGTTCTTC. Filled out from reference TRBV7-3 and TRBJ2-1, the complete variable domain reads GAGVSQTPSNKVTEKGKYVELRCDPISGHTALYWYRQSLGQGPEFLIYFQGTGAADDSGLPNDRFFAVRPEGSVSTLKIQRTERGDSAVYLCASSLTGQGPYNEQFFGPGTRLTVL.

The table lists this clonotype with a few counts. The genes are TRBV10-3 and TRBJ2-5; TRBD1 matches at 9 bases. J gave up 4 bases and V 6 bases, and 6 bases lay outside the gene matches. The germline V gene has CDR1 ENHRY and CDR2 SYGVKD. This CDR3 has 14 amino acids. The chain's CDR3 is CAIRAGTGIETQYF. In DNA, the CDR3 is TGTGCCATCAGGGCCGGGACAGGGATAGAGACCCAGTACTTC.

This clonotype was recorded many times. The chain employs TRBV6-5 and TRBJ1-6; TRBD1 matches 7 bases. CDR1 MNHEY and CDR2 SVGAGI come from the germline V gene. CDR3 length: 16 residues. Trimming at V came to 4 bases and at J to 9 bases, leaving 12 bases not matched to a gene. CDR3 DNA: TGTGCCAGCAGTTCAACCAAGACAGGGAGAGGTTCACCCCTCCACTTT. Its protein product is CASSSTKTGRGSPLHF.

The V call is TRBV28, the J call TRBJ2-5; D might be TRBD2 (6 bases). Germline V gene lookup returns CDR1 MDHEN and CDR2 SYDVKM. V was trimmed by 4 bases and J by 4 bases, leaving 19 bases between them. The CDR3 runs to 16 residues. The CDR3 protein is CASSSPWRGVTETQYF. CDR3 sequence (DNA): TGTGCCAGCAGTTCCCCTTGGAGGGGAGTAACAGAGACCCAGTACTTC.

This chain links TRBV5-1 with TRBJ2-5, with TRBD1 as a possible D gene (6 bases). CDR1 is SGHRS, CDR2 YFSETQ, per germline. The CDR3 length is 15 residues. V was cut by 0 bases and J by 4 bases, with 13 bases left in between. The CDR3 DNA reads TGCGCCAGCAGCTTGGCCACAGGGTCGACAGAGACCCAGTACTTC. Translation: CASSLATGSTETQYF.

The chain has TRBV9 and TRBJ2-7; 10 nucleotides line up with TRBD1. The ends lost 0 bases at V and 2 bases at J; junction bases unmatched: 5. The CDR3 extends over 16 amino acids. Germline V gene sequence: CDR1 SGDLS, CDR2 YYNGEE. CDR3 sequence: CASSVDTGQGAYEQYF. In DNA form, the CDR3 reads TGTGCCAGCAGCGTAGATACCGGACAGGGGGCCTACGAGCAGTACTTC.

This clonotype has more than one count but fewer than ten. The chain recombines TRBV3-1 with TRBJ1-5, with D hard to call. Germline CDR1 and CDR2: LGHDT and YNNKEL (reference sequence). The CDR3 is 16 residues long. Trimming took off 3 bases at V and 4 bases at J, with 16 bases between the two ends. This chain's CDR3 is CASSHPRKEENQPQHF. The CDR3 nucleotides read TGTGCCAGCAGCCATCCCAGGAAGGAAGAGAATCAGCCCCAGCATTTT. Filled out from reference TRBV3-1 and TRBJ1-5, the complete variable domain reads DTAVSQTPKYLVTQMGNDKSIKCEQNLGHDTMYWYKQDSKKFLKIMFSYNNKELIINETVPNRFSPKSPDKAHLNLHINSLELGDSAVYFCASSHPRKEENQPQHFGDGTRLSIL.

On this clonotype: One end of the junction does not line up with germline, which may come from a read error. The chain combines TRBV7-2 with TRBJ2-7; D unclear. Germline V gives CDR1 SGHTA, CDR2 FQGNSA. The CDR3 is 14 amino acids. The CDR3 sequence: CVSSLGAGPYEQYF. As DNA, the CDR3 is TGTGTCAGCAGCTTAGGCGCCGGACCCTACGAGCAGTACTTC. The entire variable domain, with the rest obtained from reference TRBV7-2 and TRBJ2-7, is as follows: GAGVSQSPSNKVTEKGKDVELRCDPISGHTALYWYRQSLGQGLEFLIYFQGNSAPDKSGLPSDRFSAERTGGSVSTLTIQRTQQEDSAVYLCVSSLGAGPYEQYFGPGTRLTVT.

This clonotype was counted only a few times. This chain links TRBV11-3 with TRBJ2-1, with 8 bases aligning to TRBD2. The CDR3 runs to 15 residues. Germline CDR1 is SGHNT and CDR2 is YENEEA. V shed 5 bases, J shed 7 bases, and the junction held 10 bases outside the gene matches. CDR3 in amino acids: CASSNAAGVTNEQFF. The CDR3 bases are TGTGCCAGCAGCAATGCAGCGGGAGTGACTAATGAGCAGTTCTTC.

This clonotype showed up many times. V and J are TRBV12-3 or TRBV12-4 and TRBJ2-7; maybe TRBD2 (6 bases). V was cut by 4 bases and J by 5 bases, with 12 bases left in between. The CDR3 extends over 13 amino acids. The CDR3 region is CASSSGEGNEQYF. The DNA of the CDR3 is TGTGCCAGCAGTTCGGGAGAGGGCAACGAGCAGTACTTC.

This chain uses TRBV2 with TRBJ2-2; 8 nucleotides align to TRBD1. CDR3 size: 19 residues. The germline V gene has CDR1 SNHLY and CDR2 FYNNEI. After removal of 11 bases from V and 0 bases from J, the junction contained 20 bases not matched to a gene. CDR3 protein: CACCSLLTGTGSNTGELFF. DNA for the CDR3: TGTGCCTGCTGTTCCCTACTTACGGGGACAGGTTCGAACACCGGGGAGCTGTTTTTT.

At least ten counts were recorded for this clonotype. The chain carries TRBV5-6 and TRBJ2-3; D not certain. Between the trimmed V and J ends, which lost 2 bases and 1 base, there was a span of 2 bases. This CDR3 has 12 residues. In germline, CDR1 is SGHDT, CDR2 YYEEEE. CDR3 bases: TGTGCCAGCAGCTTCCGCACAGATACGCAGTATTTT. Amino acid sequence: CASSFRTDTQYF.

The chain is built from TRBV30 and TRBJ2-5; 9 nucleotides line up with TRBD2. V lost 0 bases, J lost 4 bases, and 9 bases stayed unmatched. Germline V gene data show CDR1 as GTSNPN and CDR2 as SVGIG (reference sequence). The CDR3 is made up of 16 amino acids. This chain's CDR3 is CAWSVLRGGGGETQYF. For the CDR3, the DNA is TGTGCCTGGAGTGTACTTCGCGGGGGGGGAGGAGAGACCCAGTACTTC.